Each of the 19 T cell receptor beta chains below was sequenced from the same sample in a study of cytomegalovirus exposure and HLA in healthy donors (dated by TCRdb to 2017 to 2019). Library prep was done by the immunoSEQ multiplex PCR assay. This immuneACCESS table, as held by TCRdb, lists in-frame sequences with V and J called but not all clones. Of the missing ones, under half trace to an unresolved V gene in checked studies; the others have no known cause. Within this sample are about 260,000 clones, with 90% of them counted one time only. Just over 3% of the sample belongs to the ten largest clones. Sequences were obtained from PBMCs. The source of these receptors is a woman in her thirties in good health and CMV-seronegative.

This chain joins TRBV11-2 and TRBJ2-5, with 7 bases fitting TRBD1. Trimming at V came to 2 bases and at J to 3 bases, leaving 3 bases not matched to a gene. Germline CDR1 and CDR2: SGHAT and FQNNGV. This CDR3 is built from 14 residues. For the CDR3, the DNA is TGTGCCAGCAGCTTAAACAGGGGAAAAGAGACCCAGTACTTC. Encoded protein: CASSLNRGKETQYF.

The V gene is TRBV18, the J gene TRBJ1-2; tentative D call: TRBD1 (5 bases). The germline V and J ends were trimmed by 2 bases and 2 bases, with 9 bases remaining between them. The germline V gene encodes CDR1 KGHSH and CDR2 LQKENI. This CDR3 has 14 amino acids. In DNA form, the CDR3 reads TGTGCCAGCTCACCAAACGGGGGGAACTATGGCTACACCTTC. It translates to CASSPNGGNYGYTF. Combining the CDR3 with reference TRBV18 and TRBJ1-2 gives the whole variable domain NAGVMQNPRHLVRRRGQEARLRCSPMKGHSHVYWYRQLPEEGLKFMVYLQKENIIDESGMPKERFSAEFPKEGPSILRIQQVVRGDSAAYFCASSPNGGNYGYTFGSGTRLTVV.

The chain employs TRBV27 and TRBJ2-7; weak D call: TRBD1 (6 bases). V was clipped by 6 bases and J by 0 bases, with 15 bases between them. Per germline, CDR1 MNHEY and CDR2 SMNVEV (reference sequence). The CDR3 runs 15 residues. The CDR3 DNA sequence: TGTGCCAGCAGGATAGCCGGGGACAACTCCTACGAGCAGTACTTC. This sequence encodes CASRIAGDNSYEQYF.

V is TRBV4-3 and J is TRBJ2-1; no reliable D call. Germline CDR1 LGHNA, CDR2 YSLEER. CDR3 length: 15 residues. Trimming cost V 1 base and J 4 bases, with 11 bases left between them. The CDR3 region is CASSQAVPSYNEQFF. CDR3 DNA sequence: TGCGCCAGCAGCCAAGCGGTCCCCTCGTACAATGAGCAGTTCTTC.

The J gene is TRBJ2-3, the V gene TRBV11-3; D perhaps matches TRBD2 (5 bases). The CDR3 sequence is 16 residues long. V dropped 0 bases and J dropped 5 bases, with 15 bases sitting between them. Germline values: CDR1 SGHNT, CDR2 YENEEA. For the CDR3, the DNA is TGTGCCAGCAGCTTAGATTCGGCTAGCTCTATAGATACGCAGTATTTT. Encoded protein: CASSLDSASSIDTQYF. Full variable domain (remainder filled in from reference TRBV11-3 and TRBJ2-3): EAGVVQSPRYKIIEKKQPVAFWCNPISGHNTLYWYLQNLGQGPELLIRYENEEAVDDSQLPKDRFSAERLKGVDSTLKIQPAELGDSAVYLCASSLDSASSIDTQYFGPGTRLTVL.

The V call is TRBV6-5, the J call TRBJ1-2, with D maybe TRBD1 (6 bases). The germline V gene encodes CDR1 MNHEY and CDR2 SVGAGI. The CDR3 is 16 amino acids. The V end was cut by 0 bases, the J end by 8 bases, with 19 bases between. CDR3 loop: CASSYSHFGQPRGYTF. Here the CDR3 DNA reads TGTGCCAGCAGTTACTCCCACTTTGGACAGCCACGGGGCTACACCTTC.

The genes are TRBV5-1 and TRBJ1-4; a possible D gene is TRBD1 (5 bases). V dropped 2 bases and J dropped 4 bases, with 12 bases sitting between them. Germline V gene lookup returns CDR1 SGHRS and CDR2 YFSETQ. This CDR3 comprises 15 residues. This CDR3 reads CASSLRWDGNEKLFF. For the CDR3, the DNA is TGCGCCAGCAGCTTAAGATGGGACGGTAATGAAAAACTGTTTTTT.

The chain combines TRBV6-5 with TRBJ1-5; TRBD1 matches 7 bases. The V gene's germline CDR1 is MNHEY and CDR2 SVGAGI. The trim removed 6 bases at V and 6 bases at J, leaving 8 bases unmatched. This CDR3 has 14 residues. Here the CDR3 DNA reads TGTGCCAGCAGCTTGGGACAGCACGGTCAGCCCCAGCATTTT. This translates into CASSLGQHGQPQHF.

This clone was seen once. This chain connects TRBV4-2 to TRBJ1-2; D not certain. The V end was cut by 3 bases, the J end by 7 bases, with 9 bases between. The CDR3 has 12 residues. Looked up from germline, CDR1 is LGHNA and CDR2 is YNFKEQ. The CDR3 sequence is CASSQGEGGYTF. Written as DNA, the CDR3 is TGTGCCAGCAGCCAGGGAGAGGGTGGCTACACCTTC.

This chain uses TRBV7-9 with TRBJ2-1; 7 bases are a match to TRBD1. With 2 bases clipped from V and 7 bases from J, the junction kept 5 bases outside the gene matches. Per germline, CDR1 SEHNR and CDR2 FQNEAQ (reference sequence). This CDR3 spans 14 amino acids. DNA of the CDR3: TGTGCCAGCAGCTTAAGTCTCAGGGGGAATGAGCAGTTCTTC. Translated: CASSLSLRGNEQFF. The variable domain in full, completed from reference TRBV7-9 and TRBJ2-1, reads DTGVSQNPRHKITKRGQNVTFRCDPISEHNRLYWYRQTLGQGPEFLTYFQNEAQLEKSRLLSDRFSAERPKGSFSTLEIQRTEQGDSAMYLCASSLSLRGNEQFFGPGTRLTVL.

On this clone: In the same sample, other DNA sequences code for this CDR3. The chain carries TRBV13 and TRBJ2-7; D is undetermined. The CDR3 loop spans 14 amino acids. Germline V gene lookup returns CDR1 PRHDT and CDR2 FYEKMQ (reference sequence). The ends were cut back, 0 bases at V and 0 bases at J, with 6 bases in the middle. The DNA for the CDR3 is TGTGCCAGCAGCTTAGGCCGAGGCTCCTACGAGCAGTACTTC. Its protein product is CASSLGRGSYEQYF.

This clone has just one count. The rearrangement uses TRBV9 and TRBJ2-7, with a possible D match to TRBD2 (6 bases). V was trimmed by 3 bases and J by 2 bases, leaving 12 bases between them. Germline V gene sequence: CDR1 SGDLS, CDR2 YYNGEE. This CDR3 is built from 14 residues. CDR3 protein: CASSEREIPYEQYF. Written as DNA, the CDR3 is TGTGCCAGCAGCGAACGGGAGATCCCCTACGAGCAGTACTTC. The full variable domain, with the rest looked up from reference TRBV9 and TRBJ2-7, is DSGVTQTPKHLITATGQRVTLRCSPRSGDLSVYWYQQSLDQGLQFLIQYYNGEERAKGNILERFSAQQFPDLHSELNLSSLELGDSALYFCASSEREIPYEQYFGPGTRLTVT.

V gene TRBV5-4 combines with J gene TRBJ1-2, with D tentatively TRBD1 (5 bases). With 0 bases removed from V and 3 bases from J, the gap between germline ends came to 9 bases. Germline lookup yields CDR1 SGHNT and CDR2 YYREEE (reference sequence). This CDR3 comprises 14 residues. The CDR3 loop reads CASSLVGGDYGYTF. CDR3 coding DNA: TGTGCCAGCAGCTTGGTGGGGGGGGACTATGGCTACACCTTC.

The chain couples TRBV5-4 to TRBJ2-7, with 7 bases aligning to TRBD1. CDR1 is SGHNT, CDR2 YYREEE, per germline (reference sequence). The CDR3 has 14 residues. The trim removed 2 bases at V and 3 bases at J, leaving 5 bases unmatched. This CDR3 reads CASSLGDSHYEQYF. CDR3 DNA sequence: TGTGCCAGCAGCTTAGGGGACAGTCACTACGAGCAGTACTTC.

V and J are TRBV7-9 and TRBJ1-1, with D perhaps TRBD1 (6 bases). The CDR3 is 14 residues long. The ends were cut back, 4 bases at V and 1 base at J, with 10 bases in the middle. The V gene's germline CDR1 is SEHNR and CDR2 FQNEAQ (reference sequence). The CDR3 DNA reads TGTGCCAGCAGCTCGGGACATCGGAACACTGAAGCTTTCTTT. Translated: CASSSGHRNTEAFF. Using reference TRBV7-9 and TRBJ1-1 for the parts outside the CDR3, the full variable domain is DTGVSQNPRHKITKRGQNVTFRCDPISEHNRLYWYRQTLGQGPEFLTYFQNEAQLEKSRLLSDRFSAERPKGSFSTLEIQRTEQGDSAMYLCASSSGHRNTEAFFGQGTRLTVV.

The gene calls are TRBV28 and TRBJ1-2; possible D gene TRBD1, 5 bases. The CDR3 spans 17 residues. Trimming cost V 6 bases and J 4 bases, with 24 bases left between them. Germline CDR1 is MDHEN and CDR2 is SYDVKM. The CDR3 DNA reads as TGTGCCAGCAGCCTTCCTATCGGGACCCAATTGCCCTATGGCTACACCTTC. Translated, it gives CASSLPIGTQLPYGYTF.

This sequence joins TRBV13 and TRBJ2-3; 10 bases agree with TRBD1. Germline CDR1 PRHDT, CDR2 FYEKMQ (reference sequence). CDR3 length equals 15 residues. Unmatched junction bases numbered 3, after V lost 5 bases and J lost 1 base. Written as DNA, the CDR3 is TGTGCCAGCAGCAAAGGGACAGGGGGCACAGATACGCAGTATTTT. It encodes CASSKGTGGTDTQYF. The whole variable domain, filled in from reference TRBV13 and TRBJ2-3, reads AAGVIQSPRHLIKEKRETATLKCYPIPRHDTVYWYQQGPGQDPQFLISFYEKMQSDKGSIPDRFSAQQFSDYHSELNMSSLELGDSALYFCASSKGTGGTDTQYFGPGTRLTVL.

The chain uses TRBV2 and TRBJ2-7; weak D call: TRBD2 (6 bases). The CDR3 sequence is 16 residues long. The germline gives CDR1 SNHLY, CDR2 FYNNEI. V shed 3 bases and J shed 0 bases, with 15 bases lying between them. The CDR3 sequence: CASSETRDSRSYEQYF. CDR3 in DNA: TGTGCCAGCAGTGAGACAAGGGACTCCCGCTCCTACGAGCAGTACTTC. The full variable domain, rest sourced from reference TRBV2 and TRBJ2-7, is EPEVTQTPSHQVTQMGQEVILRCVPISNHLYFYWYRQILGQKVEFLVSFYNNEISEKSEIFDDQFSVERPDGSNFTLKIRSTKLEDSAMYFCASSETRDSRSYEQYFGPGTRLTVT.

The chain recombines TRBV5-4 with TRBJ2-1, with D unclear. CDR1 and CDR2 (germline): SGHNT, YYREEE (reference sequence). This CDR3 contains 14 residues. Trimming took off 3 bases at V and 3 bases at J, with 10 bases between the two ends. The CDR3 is CASSSKSGYNEQFF. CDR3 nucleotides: TGTGCCAGCAGCTCAAAATCGGGCTACAATGAGCAGTTCTTC.